This T cell receptor beta chain comes out of a study of monozygotic twins with inflammatory bowel disease. Study-level points and caveats: Patient repertoire variability may have increased through differing immunosuppressive treatments. For repertoire similarity, concordant twins did not differ from discordant twins, possibly because power was limited.

Whole blood without T cell sorting served as the source of isolated total RNA. CDR1 is LGHNA and CDR2 is YSLEER in the germline V gene. The CDR3 spans 16 residues. A remark on this clonotype: Its target is unknown.

Two nested PCRs, run for roughly 17 and 9 cycles, were applied to TCRalpha and TCRbeta cDNA. TCRdb reprocessed the 5' RACE reads and keeps a single row for each CDR3 protein, giving no DNA. The listing contains 300,000 to 450,000 distinct CDR3 sequences. This TCR derives from a human donor with ulcerative colitis or Crohn's disease, or a healthy co-twin of an affected twin (not recorded which). The sample comprised blood. The chain combines TRBV4-3 with TRBJ2-4; TCRdb indicates TRBD1, and absent DNA this call remains unverified. The CDR3 protein is CASSLRDNLAKNIQYF.